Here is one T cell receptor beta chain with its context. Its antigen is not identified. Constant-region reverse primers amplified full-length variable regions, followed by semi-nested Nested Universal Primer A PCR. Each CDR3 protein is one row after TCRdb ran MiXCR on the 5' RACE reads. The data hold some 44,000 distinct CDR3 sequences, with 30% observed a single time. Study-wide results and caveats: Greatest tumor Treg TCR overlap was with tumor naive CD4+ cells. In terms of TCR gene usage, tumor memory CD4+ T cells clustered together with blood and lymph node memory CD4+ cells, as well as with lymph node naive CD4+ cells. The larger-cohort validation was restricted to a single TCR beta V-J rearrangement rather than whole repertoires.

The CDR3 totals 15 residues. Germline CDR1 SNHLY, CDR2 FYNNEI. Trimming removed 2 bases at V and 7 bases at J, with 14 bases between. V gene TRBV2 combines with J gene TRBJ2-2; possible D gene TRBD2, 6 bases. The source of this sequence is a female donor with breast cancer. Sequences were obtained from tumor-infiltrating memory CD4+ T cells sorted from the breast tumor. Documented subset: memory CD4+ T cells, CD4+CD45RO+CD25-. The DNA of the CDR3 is TGTGCCAGCAGTGAATTGTGGGGGGACGGCGGGGAGCTGTTTTTT. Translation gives CASSELWGDGGELFF.